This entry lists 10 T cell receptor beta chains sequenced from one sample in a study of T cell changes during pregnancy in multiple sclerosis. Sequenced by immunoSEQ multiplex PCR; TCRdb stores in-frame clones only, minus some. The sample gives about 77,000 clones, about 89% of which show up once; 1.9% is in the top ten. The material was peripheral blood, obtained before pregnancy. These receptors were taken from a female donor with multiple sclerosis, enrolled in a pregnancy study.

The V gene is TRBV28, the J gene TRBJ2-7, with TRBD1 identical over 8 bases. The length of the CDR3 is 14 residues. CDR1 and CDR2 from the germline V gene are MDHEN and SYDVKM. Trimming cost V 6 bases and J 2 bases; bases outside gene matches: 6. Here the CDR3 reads CASSDRGVPYEQYF. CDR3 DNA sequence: TGTGCCAGCAGCGACAGGGGCGTACCCTACGAGCAGTACTTC.

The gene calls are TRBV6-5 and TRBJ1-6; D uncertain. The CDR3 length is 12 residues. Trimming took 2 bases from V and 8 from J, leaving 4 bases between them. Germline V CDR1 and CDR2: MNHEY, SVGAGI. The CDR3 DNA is TGTGCCAGCAGTTACACGGATTCACCCCTCCACTTT. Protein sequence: CASSYTDSPLHF.

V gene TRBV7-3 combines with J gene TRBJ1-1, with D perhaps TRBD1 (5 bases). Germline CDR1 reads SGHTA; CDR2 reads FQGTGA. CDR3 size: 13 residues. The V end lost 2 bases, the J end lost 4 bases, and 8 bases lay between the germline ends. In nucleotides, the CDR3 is TGTGCCAGCAGCTTAGACGGGGGCACTGAAGCTTTCTTT. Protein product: CASSLDGGTEAFF.

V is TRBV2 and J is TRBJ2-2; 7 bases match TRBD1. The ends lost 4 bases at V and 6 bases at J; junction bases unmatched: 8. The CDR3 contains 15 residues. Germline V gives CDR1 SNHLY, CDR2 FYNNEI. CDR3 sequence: CASSGQGVPAGELFF. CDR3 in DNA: TGTGCCAGCAGTGGGCAGGGGGTACCTGCCGGGGAGCTGTTTTTT.

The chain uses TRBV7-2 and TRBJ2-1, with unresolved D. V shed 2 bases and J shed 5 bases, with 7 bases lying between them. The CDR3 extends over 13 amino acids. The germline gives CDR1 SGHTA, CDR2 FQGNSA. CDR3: CASSLQFHNEQFF. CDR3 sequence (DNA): TGTGCCAGCAGCTTACAGTTCCACAATGAGCAGTTCTTC.

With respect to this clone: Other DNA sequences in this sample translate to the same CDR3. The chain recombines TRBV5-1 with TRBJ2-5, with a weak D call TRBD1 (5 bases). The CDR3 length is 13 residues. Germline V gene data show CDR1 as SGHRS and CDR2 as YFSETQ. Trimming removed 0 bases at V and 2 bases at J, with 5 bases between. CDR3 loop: CASSLEGQETQYF. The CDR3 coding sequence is TGCGCCAGCAGCTTGGAGGGGCAAGAGACCCAGTACTTC.

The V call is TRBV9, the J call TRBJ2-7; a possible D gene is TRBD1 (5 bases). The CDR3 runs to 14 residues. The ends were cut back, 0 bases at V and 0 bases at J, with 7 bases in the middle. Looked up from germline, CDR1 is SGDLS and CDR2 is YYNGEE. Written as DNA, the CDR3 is TGTGCCAGCAGCGTAGGGACACTCTCCTACGAGCAGTACTTC. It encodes CASSVGTLSYEQYF.

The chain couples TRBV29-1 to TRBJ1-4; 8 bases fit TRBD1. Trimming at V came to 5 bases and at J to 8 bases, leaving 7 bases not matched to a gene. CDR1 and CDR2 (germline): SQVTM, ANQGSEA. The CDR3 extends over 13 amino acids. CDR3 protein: CSVMDREGEKLFF. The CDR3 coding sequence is TGCAGCGTTATGGACAGGGAAGGCGAAAAACTGTTTTTT. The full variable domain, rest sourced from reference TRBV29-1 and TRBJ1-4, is SAVISQKPSRDICQRGTSLTIQCQVDSQVTMMFWYRQQPGQSLTLIATANQGSEATYESGFVIDKFPISRPNLTFSTLTVSNMSPEDSSIYLCSVMDREGEKLFFGSGTQLSVL.

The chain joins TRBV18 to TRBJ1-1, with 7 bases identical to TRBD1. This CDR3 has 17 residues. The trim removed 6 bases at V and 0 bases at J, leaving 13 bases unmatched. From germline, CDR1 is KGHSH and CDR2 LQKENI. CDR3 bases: TGTGCCAGCTCGAGACAGGGTCGCGCGGTCATGAACACTGAAGCTTTCTTT. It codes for CASSRQGRAVMNTEAFF.

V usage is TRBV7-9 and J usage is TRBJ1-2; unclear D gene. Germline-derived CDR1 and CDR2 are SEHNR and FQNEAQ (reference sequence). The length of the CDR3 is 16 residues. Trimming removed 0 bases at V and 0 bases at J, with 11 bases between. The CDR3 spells CASSLAFQLANYGYTF. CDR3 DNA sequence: TGTGCCAGCAGCTTAGCGTTCCAGCTAGCTAACTATGGCTACACCTTC.